These 20 T cell receptor beta chains were all obtained from the same sample, sequenced in a study of T cell responses to AZD1222 COVID-19 vaccine. The method was immunoSEQ multiplex PCR; TCRdb's version includes in-frame clones alone and lacks a portion of them. Of over 100,000 clones detected, approximately 87% appear once; the ten largest clones hold around 12%. The sample here was peripheral blood, taken on day 0 of AZD1222 vaccination. The receptor source for this set is an adult in good health.

The rearrangement joins TRBV7-9 to TRBJ1-6, with D tentatively TRBD1 (6 bases). The V and J ends lost 4 bases and 5 bases respectively, with 12 bases between them. The germline V gene encodes CDR1 SEHNR and CDR2 FQNEAQ (reference sequence). The length of the CDR3 is 15 residues. The CDR3 bases are TGTGCCAGCAGCTACCGGGACATCAATAATTCACCCCTCCACTTT. Its translation: CASSYRDINNSPLHF.

The chain uses TRBV28 and TRBJ1-6, with TRBD1 matching over 8 bases. This CDR3 region has 18 residues. The germline V gene has CDR1 MDHEN and CDR2 SYDVKM. V lost 2 bases and J lost 3; bases outside the gene matches: 9. The CDR3 spells CASSLVGAGGFYNSPLHF. DNA of the CDR3: TGTGCCAGCAGTTTAGTAGGGGCAGGGGGCTTCTATAATTCACCCCTCCACTTT.

This sequence joins TRBV27 and TRBJ2-7; 10 bases map to TRBD1. Germline lookup yields CDR1 MNHEY and CDR2 SMNVEV (reference sequence). V was clipped by 4 bases and J by 6 bases; unmatched bases: 12. The CDR3 consists of 16 residues. The CDR3 protein is CASSSTGQGVLSEQYF. The CDR3 region has the DNA TGTGCCAGCAGTTCCACCGGACAGGGGGTCTTGAGCGAGCAGTACTTC.

This chain uses TRBV5-6 with TRBJ2-3; the D is unclear. V was pared by 4 bases and J by 1 base, with 13 bases between. The germline gives CDR1 SGHDT, CDR2 YYEEEE. CDR3 length: 15 amino acids. DNA for the CDR3: TGTGCCAGCAGCACTTCTGGGGTCGGCACAGATACGCAGTATTTT. Protein: CASSTSGVGTDTQYF. Looking up the rest from reference TRBV5-6 and TRBJ2-3 gives the full variable domain: DAGVTQSPTHLIKTRGQQVTLRCSPKSGHDTVSWYQQALGQGPQFIFQYYEEEERQRGNFPDRFSGHQFPNYSSELNVNALLLGDSALYLCASSTSGVGTDTQYFGPGTRLTVL.

The chain couples TRBV6-2 or TRBV6-3 to TRBJ2-6, with D tentatively TRBD2 (6 bases). Looked up from germline, CDR1 is MNHEY and CDR2 is SVGEGT. The CDR3 extends over 15 amino acids. Trimming stripped 5 bases from V and 0 bases from J, with 8 bases between. CDR3 bases: TGTGCCAGCAGTCGGGGGAGCTCTGGGGCCAACGTCCTGACTTTC. Protein sequence: CASSRGSSGANVLTF.

The chain uses TRBV15 and TRBJ1-1; TRBD1 might be the D (5 bases). The CDR3 length is 15 residues. Looked up from germline, CDR1 is LNHNV and CDR2 is YYDKDF (reference sequence). The V end was cut by 3 bases, the J end by 3 bases, with 14 bases between. CDR3 protein: CATSSLNGGHTEAFF. The CDR3 DNA reads as TGTGCCACCAGCAGTTTAAACGGGGGACACACTGAAGCTTTCTTT.

This clone was seen once. V gene TRBV5-1 combines with J gene TRBJ1-1, with a weak D call TRBD1 (5 bases). From germline, CDR1 is SGHRS and CDR2 YFSETQ. The CDR3 runs 17 residues. Trimming shortened V by 4 bases and J by 1 base, and 20 bases separated the two germline ends. The CDR3 loop is CASSRVGGNYANTEAFF. The CDR3 DNA reads TGCGCCAGCAGCCGCGTTGGGGGAAACTACGCGAACACTGAAGCTTTCTTT.

This rearrangement joins TRBV12-3 or TRBV12-4 to TRBJ2-7; 8 bases map to TRBD1. Losses at the gene ends were 6 bases for V and 5 bases for J; bases not matched to a gene: 3. The CDR3 contains 12 residues. The CDR3 loop reads CASSPTGDEQYF. The CDR3 DNA follows: TGTGCCAGCAGCCCGACAGGGGACGAGCAGTACTTC.

This CDR3 is CASSVGDGEQYF. The DNA of the CDR3 is TGTGCCAGCAGCGTAGGAGATGGCGAGCAGTACTTC. The chain carries TRBV9 and TRBJ2-7, with unresolved D. The CDR3 is 12 amino acids. CDR1 and CDR2 from the germline V gene are SGDLS and YYNGEE. V was shortened by 0 bases and J by 6 bases, with 7 bases between the two germline ends.

This CDR3 reads CASRLFRDTGELFF. The DNA for the CDR3 is TGTGCCAGCAGGTTGTTTAGGGACACCGGGGAGCTGTTTTTT. The chain links TRBV2 to TRBJ2-2; no clear D gene. Germline V gene data show CDR1 as SNHLY and CDR2 as FYNNEI. V was clipped by 6 bases and J by 3 bases, with 11 bases between them. This CDR3 has 14 amino acids. Full variable domain (missing parts from reference TRBV2 and TRBJ2-2): EPEVTQTPSHQVTQMGQEVILRCVPISNHLYFYWYRQILGQKVEFLVSFYNNEISEKSEIFDDQFSVERPDGSNFTLKIRSTKLEDSAMYFCASRLFRDTGELFFGEGSRLTVL.

The CDR3 DNA sequence: TGTGCCTGGAGTGGGAGCCGCGGACTTACGCAGTATTTT. Protein sequence: CAWSGSRGLTQYF. V and J are TRBV30 and TRBJ2-3; D possibly corresponds to TRBD2 (5 bases). Germline loops: CDR1 GTSNPN, CDR2 SVGIG (reference sequence). Trimming removed 1 base from V and 8 bases from J, with 13 bases in between. This CDR3 has 13 residues.

This chain joins TRBV28 and TRBJ1-5; D possibly corresponds to TRBD1 (5 bases). The CDR3 length is 15 residues. Trimming took off 5 bases at V and 0 bases at J, with 11 bases between the two ends. Germline loops: CDR1 MDHEN, CDR2 SYDVKM. CDR3 nucleotides: TGTGCCAGCAGTCGGGACGGATATAGCAATCAGCCCCAGCATTTT. Translating it yields CASSRDGYSNQPQHF.

The chain employs TRBV7-3 and TRBJ2-1, with 8 nucleotides matching TRBD2. Germline loops: CDR1 SGHTA, CDR2 FQGTGA. Germline trimming cut 1 base from V and 7 bases from J; bases unmatched to any gene: 6. This CDR3 region has 15 residues. Written as DNA, the CDR3 is TGTGCCAGCAGCTTAAGTGAGCGGGAGTTTAATGAGCAGTTCTTC. It codes for CASSLSEREFNEQFF.

This CDR3 is CASSQFLKGVSEQYF. The CDR3 nucleotides are TGTGCCAGCAGCCAATTTTTAAAGGGAGTTTCCGAGCAGTACTTC. The V gene is TRBV3-1 (or the pseudogene TRBV3-2), the J gene TRBJ2-7; D perhaps matches TRBD2 (5 bases). V was pared by 2 bases and J by 6 bases, with 17 bases between. The CDR3 has 15 amino acids. The germline V gene has CDR1 LGHDT and CDR2 YNNKEL (reference sequence).

The genes are TRBV5-1 and TRBJ2-6; D assignment may be TRBD1 or TRBD2 (5 bases each). V lost 1 base to trimming and J lost 0 bases, with 8 bases between them. The CDR3 is made up of 16 amino acids. CDR1 SGHRS and CDR2 YFSETQ come from the germline V gene. Here the CDR3 DNA reads TGCGCCAGCAGCTTGTCAGGGAGCTCTGGGGCCAACGTCCTGACTTTC. Translation: CASSLSGSSGANVLTF.

The chain employs TRBV6-5 and TRBJ1-1, with a tentative D call TRBD1 (6 bases). Germline CDR1 and CDR2: MNHEY and SVGAGI. The CDR3 is made up of 12 amino acids. The germline V and J ends were trimmed by 6 bases and 2 bases, with 7 bases remaining between them. CDR3 nucleotides: TGTGCCAGCAGGGGGGCCAACACTGAAGCTTTCTTT. The encoded protein is CASRGANTEAFF.

This clone has just a few counts. This rearrangement joins TRBV2 to TRBJ1-2, with a possible D match to TRBD1 (6 bases). CDR1 and CDR2 (germline): SNHLY, FYNNEI. The V gene lost 8 bases and the J gene lost 4 bases, with 17 bases spanning the gap. This CDR3 spans 14 amino acids. The CDR3 region has the DNA TGTGCCAGCCAAGAGACGGGGACAACCTATGGCTACACCTTC. This sequence encodes CASQETGTTYGYTF. The full variable domain, completed using reference TRBV2 and TRBJ1-2, is EPEVTQTPSHQVTQMGQEVILRCVPISNHLYFYWYRQILGQKVEFLVSFYNNEISEKSEIFDDQFSVERPDGSNFTLKIRSTKLEDSAMYFCASQETGTTYGYTFGSGTRLTVV.

The CDR3, as DNA: TGCGCCAGCAGCTTCGGTCAGGGAAACGGCTACACCTTC. The encoded protein is CASSFGQGNGYTF. V and J are TRBV5-1 and TRBJ1-2; D might be TRBD1 (5 bases). This CDR3 contains 13 residues. Trimming cost V 2 bases and J 8 bases, with 13 bases left between them. Germline V CDR1 and CDR2: SGHRS, YFSETQ.

This clone has just a few counts. This chain links TRBV28 with TRBJ1-3; unclear D gene. The V and J ends lost 8 bases and 0 bases respectively, with 11 bases between them. There are 14 residues in the CDR3. CDR1 is MDHEN and CDR2 is SYDVKM in the germline V gene. CDR3 protein: CASGRPSSGNTIYF. CDR3 DNA sequence: TGTGCCAGCGGCAGACCGTCCTCTGGAAACACCATATATTTT.

This chain links TRBV5-4 with TRBJ2-6; 7 bases line up with TRBD1. V lost 4 bases and J lost 0; bases outside the gene matches: 4. There are 16 residues in the CDR3. Germline CDR1 is SGHNT and CDR2 is YYREEE (reference sequence). CDR3 residues: CASSRGQVSGANVLTF. CDR3 coding DNA: TGTGCCAGCAGCCGCGGACAGGTCTCTGGGGCCAACGTCCTGACTTTC.